Listed here are 30 T cell receptor beta chains from one sample, sequenced in a study of blood T cell repertoires in COVID-19. Assay used: immunoSEQ multiplex PCR; TCRdb lists only in-frame clones, some missing. The data contain just over 250,000 clones, more than 85% of them singletons. Sequenced material: peripheral blood. The receptors stem from a person aged 18 to 35 with COVID-19, enrolled during active disease.

The CDR3 DNA reads TGTGCCAGCAGCTTAGGGGGATTGACAGATACGCAGTATTTT. This codes for CASSLGGLTDTQYF. The chain is built from TRBV5-4 and TRBJ2-3, with a possible D match to TRBD1 (6 bases). Germline CDR1 and CDR2: SGHNT and YYREEE (reference sequence). This CDR3 has 14 amino acids. V dropped 2 bases and J dropped 3 bases, with 10 bases sitting between them.

This chain uses TRBV4-1 with TRBJ2-5; 10 bases match TRBD2. The V segment lost 6 bases and the J segment 3 bases; nucleotides outside the gene matches: 13. The CDR3 has 17 residues. Looked up from germline, CDR1 is MGHRA and CDR2 is YSYEKL. The CDR3 sequence is CASRARAGGRGEETQYF. The CDR3, as DNA: TGCGCCAGCAGGGCACGAGCGGGAGGGCGGGGTGAAGAGACCCAGTACTTC.

The V call is TRBV18, the J call TRBJ1-1; no definite D call. This CDR3 comprises 16 residues. Trimming stripped 0 bases from V and 1 base from J, with 12 bases between. Germline V gives CDR1 KGHSH, CDR2 LQKENI. The CDR3 protein is CASSPPGSTRNTEAFF. The DNA of the CDR3 is TGTGCCAGCTCACCACCGGGTAGCACGCGGAACACTGAAGCTTTCTTT.

A single count supports this clone. V is TRBV5-6 and J is TRBJ2-7; maybe TRBD1 (5 bases). Trimming removed 1 base at V and 2 bases at J, with 7 bases between. This CDR3 is 13 amino acids long. In germline, CDR1 is SGHDT, CDR2 YYEEEE. CDR3 amino acids: CASSLQGTYEQYF. For the CDR3, the DNA is TGTGCCAGCAGCTTGCAGGGAACCTACGAGCAGTACTTC.

The chain joins TRBV14 to TRBJ2-7, with a possible D match to TRBD2 (5 bases). The CDR3 has 14 residues. Germline CDR1 is SGHDN and CDR2 is FVKESK. Trimming cost V 1 base and J 2 bases, with 9 bases left between them. CDR3 region: CASSQAGSPYEQYF. CDR3 nucleotides: TGTGCCAGCAGCCAAGCGGGATCCCCCTACGAGCAGTACTTC.

The chain is built from TRBV25-1 and TRBJ2-1; possible D gene TRBD2, 6 bases. The CDR3 runs to 14 residues. Germline lookup yields CDR1 MGHDK and CDR2 SYGVNS. Trimming left V 3 bases short and J 4 bases short, with 10 bases between. The CDR3 DNA reads as TGTGCCAGCAGTGAGGAGCGGGTATACAATGAGCAGTTCTTC. Its translation: CASSEERVYNEQFF.

CDR3 DNA: TGTGCCAGCTTTCGATCTAGCGAGAATGAGCAGTTCTTC. Amino acid sequence: CASFRSSENEQFF. This rearrangement joins TRBV2 to TRBJ2-1; D may be TRBD2 (6 bases). Germline CDR1 reads SNHLY; CDR2 reads FYNNEI. This CDR3 region has 13 residues. V was trimmed by 8 bases and J by 7 bases, leaving 15 bases between them.

This chain joins TRBV7-9 and TRBJ2-3; maybe TRBD1 (6 bases). The V end was cut by 5 bases, the J end by 2 bases, with 23 bases between. The germline gives CDR1 SEHNR, CDR2 FQNEAQ (reference sequence). The CDR3 sequence is 18 residues long. DNA of the CDR3: TGTGCCAGCAGCCCTATAAGGCTACAGGGAGTCATCACAGATACGCAGTATTTT. Protein product: CASSPIRLQGVITDTQYF. Complete variable domain (other parts from reference TRBV7-9 and TRBJ2-3): DTGVSQNPRHKITKRGQNVTFRCDPISEHNRLYWYRQTLGQGPEFLTYFQNEAQLEKSRLLSDRFSAERPKGSFSTLEIQRTEQGDSAMYLCASSPIRLQGVITDTQYFGPGTRLTVL.

This CDR3 is CASSSWPGLAGGGTGELFF. The CDR3, as DNA: TGTGCCAGCAGCTCTTGGCCGGGACTAGCGGGAGGGGGCACCGGGGAGCTGTTTTTT. The chain couples TRBV7-2 to TRBJ2-2, with TRBD2 matching 16 bases. The CDR3 covers 19 residues. V lost 4 bases to trimming and J lost 4 bases; unmatched junction nucleotides: 9. The germline V gene encodes CDR1 SGHTA and CDR2 FQGNSA.

On this clone itself: The sample carries other DNA sequences with the same CDR3. CDR3 protein: CASSVAGGGTDTQYF. CDR3 DNA: TGTGCCAGCAGCGTAGCTGGGGGGGGGACAGATACGCAGTATTTT. V is TRBV9 and J is TRBJ2-3, with 7 nucleotides matching TRBD2. V gave up 0 bases and J gave up 3 bases; unmatched junction bases: 4. The length of the CDR3 is 15 residues. The germline V gene encodes CDR1 SGDLS and CDR2 YYNGEE.

The chain combines TRBV6-2 or TRBV6-3 with TRBJ2-1, with D perhaps TRBD1 (6 bases). With 5 bases removed from V and 15 bases from J, the gap between germline ends came to 14 bases. Per germline, CDR1 MNHEY and CDR2 SVGEGT. This CDR3 is built from 11 residues. As DNA, the CDR3 is TGTGCCAGCAGTAACACAGGGTTACCGTTCTTC. This gives the protein CASSNTGLPFF.

The V gene is TRBV28, the J gene TRBJ1-6, with 7 bases aligning to TRBD1. This CDR3 comprises 16 residues. The V gene end was trimmed by 4 bases and the J gene end by 5 bases; junction bases not matched to a gene: 8. Germline lookup yields CDR1 MDHEN and CDR2 SYDVKM. The CDR3 coding sequence is TGTGCCAGCAGTTCCTCCGGGACAGAACATAATTCACCCCTCCACTTT. It codes for CASSSSGTEHNSPLHF.

The CDR3 here is CASSQVTGGNYGYTF. CDR3 DNA: TGCGCCAGCAGCCAAGTGACAGGGGGGAACTATGGCTACACCTTC. This chain joins TRBV4-1 and TRBJ1-2; 9 nucleotides align to TRBD1. Germline V gene lookup returns CDR1 MGHRA and CDR2 YSYEKL. The junction had 2 bases not matched to a gene; V was cut back by 1 base and J by 2 bases. The CDR3 totals 15 residues.

The chain uses TRBV18 and TRBJ2-7, with 8 bases fitting TRBD1. CDR3 length: 16 amino acids. V trimming: 3 bases; J trimming: 3 bases; junction bases outside the gene matches: 10. Germline values: CDR1 KGHSH, CDR2 LQKENI. CDR3 bases: TGTGCCAGCTCACCCCCGGGACAGGTCATTTTCTACGAGCAGTACTTC. This sequence encodes CASSPPGQVIFYEQYF.

The chain carries TRBV4-3 and TRBJ2-1, with 10 bases aligning to TRBD2. Germline V CDR1 and CDR2: LGHNA, YSLEER. The CDR3 has 14 amino acids. V trimming: 0 bases; J trimming: 9 bases; junction bases outside the gene matches: 2. The CDR3 region is CASSQELAGTEQFF. CDR3 in DNA: TGCGCCAGCAGCCAAGAACTAGCGGGGACTGAGCAGTTCTTC.

The chain carries TRBV3-1 (or the pseudogene TRBV3-2) and TRBJ2-1, with D perhaps TRBD2 (6 bases). Per germline, CDR1 LGHDT and CDR2 YNNKEL (reference sequence). The CDR3 loop spans 14 amino acids. Trimming stripped 1 base from V and 8 bases from J, with 12 bases between. The chain's CDR3 is CASSQAGESDEQFF. Written as DNA, the CDR3 is TGTGCCAGCAGCCAAGCGGGAGAGTCCGATGAGCAGTTCTTC.

The chain combines TRBV24-1 with TRBJ1-5; TRBD1 is a possible D gene (5 bases). CDR1 KGHDR and CDR2 SFDVKD come from the germline V gene. This CDR3 spans 13 amino acids. The V end lost 4 bases, the J end lost 2 bases, and 5 bases lay between the germline ends. The CDR3 bases are TGTGCCACCAGTGAAGGGGGCAATCAGCCCCAGCATTTT. Protein sequence: CATSEGGNQPQHF.

The chain combines TRBV29-1 with TRBJ2-1; 8 positions match TRBD1. CDR1 is SQVTM, CDR2 ANQGSEA, per germline. Unmatched junction bases numbered 7, after V lost 4 bases and J lost 8 bases. The CDR3 is 13 residues long. The CDR3 DNA sequence: TGCAGCGTTGGGACAGGGAATAGTCATGAGCAGTTCTTC. Its translation: CSVGTGNSHEQFF.

J is TRBJ2-1 and V is TRBV2; 7 nucleotides agree with TRBD2. The CDR3 sequence is 13 residues long. Germline trimming cut 3 bases from V and 7 bases from J; bases unmatched to any gene: 3. Germline values: CDR1 SNHLY, CDR2 FYNNEI. The CDR3 reads CASSDNSGNEQFF. CDR3 bases: TGTGCCAGCAGTGATAATAGCGGGAATGAGCAGTTCTTC.

V gene TRBV7-9 combines with J gene TRBJ2-1; 7 nucleotides align to TRBD2. Germline trimming cut 4 bases from V and 8 bases from J; bases unmatched to any gene: 11. The CDR3 has 15 amino acids. Germline CDR1 reads SEHNR; CDR2 reads FQNEAQ (reference sequence). The CDR3 here is CASSWGGVVGDEQFF. The CDR3 DNA sequence: TGTGCCAGCAGCTGGGGAGGGGTCGTTGGGGATGAGCAGTTCTTC.

This rearrangement joins TRBV5-1 to TRBJ2-4; maybe TRBD1 (6 bases). Deletions cut 2 bases from V and 8 bases from J, with 8 bases between. Germline CDR1 reads SGHRS; CDR2 reads YFSETQ. The CDR3 totals 12 residues. The CDR3 DNA follows: TGCGCCAGCAGCTTTGAGGGGGACATTCAGTACTTC. Translated: CASSFEGDIQYF.

This chain joins TRBV10-3 and TRBJ1-5; D is unresolved. CDR1 and CDR2 from the germline V gene are ENHRY and SYGVKD. Trimming shortened V by 4 bases and J by 4 bases, and 11 bases separated the two germline ends. This CDR3 spans 14 amino acids. This chain's CDR3 is CAISATEKNQPQHF. CDR3 sequence (DNA): TGTGCCATCAGTGCGACGGAGAAGAATCAGCCCCAGCATTTT.

The J gene is TRBJ2-7, the V gene TRBV11-2; D unresolved. The germline V gene encodes CDR1 SGHAT and CDR2 FQNNGV. Trimming pared 3 bases from V and 0 bases from J, leaving 9 bases between. The CDR3 is made up of 14 amino acids. The CDR3 sequence: CASSFGHSSYEQYF. The CDR3 bases are TGTGCCAGCAGCTTCGGTCACAGCTCCTACGAGCAGTACTTC.

The chain recombines TRBV5-6 with TRBJ1-2; D uncertain. The length of the CDR3 is 13 residues. Germline V CDR1 and CDR2: SGHDT, YYEEEE. V lost 1 base and J lost 8, with 12 bases in between. CDR3 sequence reads: CASSLREIWGYTF. The CDR3 DNA follows: TGTGCCAGCAGCTTGAGGGAGATTTGGGGCTACACCTTC. Supplemented by reference TRBV5-6 and TRBJ1-2, the full variable domain reads DAGVTQSPTHLIKTRGQQVTLRCSPKSGHDTVSWYQQALGQGPQFIFQYYEEEERQRGNFPDRFSGHQFPNYSSELNVNALLLGDSALYLCASSLREIWGYTFGSGTRLTVV.

V and J are TRBV28 and TRBJ1-5; 8 bases map to TRBD1. Germline V gene sequence: CDR1 MDHEN, CDR2 SYDVKM. Trimming cost V 9 bases and J 5 bases; bases outside gene matches: 9. This CDR3 contains 14 residues. CDR3 loop: CASTNDRGYQPQHF. The DNA for the CDR3 is TGTGCCAGTACAAATGACAGGGGTTATCAGCCCCAGCATTTT.

This clone has a single count. The DNA for the CDR3 is TGTGCCAGCAGCTTAGGAGACACCGGGGAGCTGTTTTTT. The encoded protein is CASSLGDTGELFF. The V and J genes are TRBV7-8 and TRBJ2-2, with D hard to call. This CDR3 region has 13 residues. V shed 1 base and J shed 3 bases, with 3 bases lying between them. The germline V gene has CDR1 SGHVS and CDR2 FQNEAQ.

Turning to this clone: Other nucleotide sequences in the sample specify the same CDR3. The V call is TRBV27, the J call TRBJ2-7, with 7 bases matching TRBD1. The germline CDR1 and CDR2 sequences are MNHEY and SMNVEV (reference sequence). This CDR3 is built from 13 residues. Trimming at V came to 3 bases and at J to 2 bases, leaving 1 base not matched to a gene. CDR3 bases: TGTGCCAGCAGTTTCGGGACAGCCTACGAGCAGTACTTC. It specifies CASSFGTAYEQYF.

This sequence joins TRBV28 and TRBJ1-2; no reliable D call. CDR1 and CDR2 (germline): MDHEN, SYDVKM. CDR3 length: 15 amino acids. The V gene lost 0 bases and the J gene lost 2 bases, with 10 bases spanning the gap. The CDR3 sequence: CASSLWSAGNYGYTF. As DNA, the CDR3 is TGTGCCAGCAGTTTATGGAGTGCGGGGAACTATGGCTACACCTTC.

Points on this clone: The same CDR3 is also encoded by other DNA sequences in this sample. This chain links TRBV7-9 with TRBJ1-5, with 8 bases matching TRBD1. The germline gives CDR1 SEHNR, CDR2 FQNEAQ (reference sequence). Germline trimming cut 4 bases from V and 5 bases from J; bases unmatched to any gene: 4. The length of the CDR3 is 14 residues. CDR3 sequence reads: CASSSGQGDQPQHF. CDR3 nucleotides: TGTGCCAGCAGCTCCGGACAGGGCGATCAGCCCCAGCATTTT.

The V gene is TRBV9, the J gene TRBJ2-5; 10 nucleotides line up with TRBD2. The CDR3 totals 16 residues. The germline gives CDR1 SGDLS, CDR2 YYNGEE. The ends lost 0 bases at V and 5 bases at J; junction bases unmatched: 7. CDR3 nucleotides: TGTGCCAGCAGCGTAGGGGCTAGCGGGAGAAGGGAGACCCAGTACTTC. Its protein is CASSVGASGRRETQYF.